This TCR beta chain emerged from a study of PD-L1 blockade in urothelial cancer. Across the whole study: Males with urothelial cancer arising in the bladder constituted most of the 29 patients. Anywhere from 0 to 3 prior chemotherapy regimens had been received by patients. Blood was analyzed 3 weeks (second dose) and 6 weeks after treatment start.

This clone has just a few counts. Every PCR received spiked-in synthetic TCR analog templates. Some clones are missing from TCRdb's copy, which holds only in-frame ones; the method was immunoSEQ multiplex PCR. The table lists tens of thousands of clones, 84% of them singletons. Germline lookup yields CDR1 MNHNS and CDR2 SASEGT. Trimming removed 8 bases at V and 6 bases at J, with 17 bases between. The length of the CDR3 is 15 residues. Time point of the sample: pretreatment peripheral blood. Specimen: PBMCs, collected around atezolizumab (anti-PD-L1) treatment. This TCR derives from a man aged 55 to 70 with urothelial cancer. This rearrangement joins TRBV6-1 to TRBJ1-6; D is unresolved. This CDR3 is CASHVFGLPNSPLHF. CDR3 nucleotides: TGTGCCAGCCACGTTTTCGGGTTACCTAATTCACCCCTCCACTTT.